Sequencing of this TCR beta chain was carried out in a study of memory CD4+ T cells and cytomegalovirus serostatus. The sort gate was single viable CD3+CD4+CD8-CD45RO+ cells for memory CD4+ T cells. Data came from immunoSEQ multiplex PCR; TCRdb stores just in-frame clones and leaves some out. The repertoire holds around 53,000 clones, with around 85% as singletons. CDR3 length equals 15 residues. Germline loops: CDR1 SGHVS, CDR2 FQNEAQ. Trimming left V 1 base short and J 0 bases short, with 7 bases between. Sequenced input: memory CD4+ T cells from blood. The clonotype was recovered from an adult in good health and CMV-seronegative. The V and J genes are TRBV7-8 and TRBJ1-3; D remains unclear. The DNA of the CDR3 is TGTGCCAGCAGCTTAGGGGCAGACTCTGGAAACACCATATATTTT. It translates to CASSLGADSGNTIYF.